A selection of T cell receptor beta chains follows, all from one sample in a study of regulatory T cells in long-lasting Graves disease. From the multiplex PCR reads, TCRdb called clonotypes with MiXCR, one entry per CDR3 protein. Among 350,000 to 500,000 distinct CDR3 sequences listed, 14% were seen once. This sample was shared with a second study, whose subject was T cells in Graves' hyperthyroidism and ophthalmopathy.

This material consisted of peripheral blood mononuclear cells (PBMCs), taken at new diagnosis, from a patient treated with antithyroid drugs. These receptors were collected from a woman in her forties or fifties with Graves disease. The CDR3 runs from the conserved cysteine through the conserved F or W. Where a row states a size, it is once, few, many or the class of an expanded clone; other rows omit it.

J gene,clone size,V gene,CDR3 protein
TRBJ2-1,many,TRBV4-1,CASSPGQGAHEQFF
TRBJ2-1,NA,TRBV28,CASRSLFRTGIHEQFF
TRBJ2-7,NA,TRBV7-9,CASSSLARGWAGGSSYEQYF
TRBJ2-1,many,TRBV14,CASSQERLAGSFGGNEQFF
TRBJ1-4,NA,TRBV10-3,CAISVGGFEKLFF
TRBJ2-1,NA,TRBV4-1,CASRLAGGFEQFF
TRBJ2-7,few,TRBV11-1,CASSSRGAFYEQYF
TRBJ2-3,many,TRBV7-2,CASSLSRGLGTDTQYF
TRBJ2-3,many,TRBV29-1,CSVEAGSNGDTQYF
TRBJ2-1,few,TRBV4-1,CASARQGGNEQFF
TRBJ2-1,many,TRBV11-2,CASSSTELYNEQFF
TRBJ2-2,many,TRBV28,CASSLVGNTGELFF
TRBJ2-6,many,TRBV12-3/TRBV12-4,CASTRTRPAGANVLTF
TRBJ1-6,many,TRBV28,CASSRSGVNNSPLHF
TRBJ1-1,many,TRBV5-1,CASSLEATVEAFF
TRBJ2-5,many,TRBV29-1,CSVEDSPQETQYF
TRBJ2-1,few,TRBV29-1,CSVERGLYNEQFF
TRBJ2-3,few,TRBV4-1,CASSQDPQGRRTDTQYF
TRBJ2-3,many,TRBV30,CAWSATGGMTDTQYF
TRBJ2-1,NA,TRBV24-1,CATSDLRLAGIYNEQFF
TRBJ2-1,many,TRBV27,CASSLRPSGTYNEQFF
TRBJ1-1,NA,TRBV7-9,CASRTATGWVTEAFF
TRBJ2-1,many,TRBV12-3/TRBV12-4,CASSLDREIYNEQFF
TRBJ2-7,NA,TRBV18,CASSPWDSMAYEQYF